A single sample gave rise to the 32 T cell receptor beta chains below, sequenced in a study of T cell responses to AZD1222 COVID-19 vaccine. The protocol was immunoSEQ multiplex PCR, while the TCRdb copy is restricted to in-frame clones and leaves out a portion. The table has about 56,000 clones, 80% to 90% seen once. The sample consisted of peripheral blood, taken on day 0 of AZD1222 vaccination. The receptors stem from an adult in good health.

This clone was seen once. The DNA of the CDR3 is TGTGCCAGCAGTTACTCGGGACAGGGGGTCTCCTACGAGCAGTACTTC. Protein product: CASSYSGQGVSYEQYF. The chain links TRBV6-5 to TRBJ2-7, with TRBD1 matching over 11 bases. Looked up from germline, CDR1 is MNHEY and CDR2 is SVGAGI. The length of the CDR3 is 16 residues. Germline trimming cut 0 bases from V and 0 bases from J; bases unmatched to any gene: 1.

The chain employs TRBV15 and TRBJ2-2; D unclear. CDR1 is LNHNV and CDR2 is YYDKDF in the germline V gene (reference sequence). The CDR3 consists of 14 residues. V lost 0 bases to trimming and J lost 5 bases, with 7 bases between them. The CDR3 protein is CATSRDKATGELFF. CDR3 sequence (DNA): TGTGCCACCAGCAGAGATAAGGCTACCGGGGAGCTGTTTTTT.

This chain connects TRBV5-1 to TRBJ1-2; D unclear. V was trimmed by 2 bases and J by 5 bases, leaving 19 bases between them. The CDR3 loop spans 16 amino acids. In germline, CDR1 is SGHRS, CDR2 YFSETQ. In DNA, the CDR3 is TGCGCCAGCAGCTTAAGTCTCGACGGGAGCCTTTATGGCTACACCTTC. This encodes CASSLSLDGSLYGYTF.

The chain has TRBV3-1 (or the pseudogene TRBV3-2) and TRBJ1-5; D not certain. V lost 1 base and J lost 9, with 10 bases in between. This CDR3 region has 13 residues. CDR1 is LGHDT, CDR2 YNNKEL, per germline (reference sequence). This CDR3 is CASSQGSDSPQHF. The CDR3 DNA reads TGTGCCAGCAGCCAAGGGTCTGATTCGCCCCAGCATTTT.

The rearrangement joins TRBV12-5 to TRBJ1-1; D may be TRBD1 (5 bases). CDR3 length: 17 amino acids. CDR1 and CDR2 (germline): LGHNT, FRNRAP. The ends were cut back, 3 bases at V and 0 bases at J, with 17 bases in the middle. This chain's CDR3 is CASGFRGAGDLNTEAFF. CDR3 sequence (DNA): TGTGCTAGTGGTTTTCGGGGCGCTGGGGACCTGAACACTGAAGCTTTCTTT.

This chain uses TRBV7-8 with TRBJ2-1; D gene uncertain. The CDR3 length is 13 residues. Looked up from germline, CDR1 is SGHVS and CDR2 is FQNEAQ. The ends were cut back, 1 base at V and 8 bases at J, with 9 bases in the middle. This CDR3 reads CASSLERLDEQFF. CDR3 coding DNA: TGTGCCAGCAGCTTAGAACGCCTCGATGAGCAGTTCTTC.

This clone was picked up one time. The rearrangement uses TRBV5-1 and TRBJ2-5; a possible D gene is TRBD2 (6 bases). Germline V gene data show CDR1 as SGHRS and CDR2 as YFSETQ. CDR3 size: 13 residues. V was shortened by 4 bases and J by 5 bases, with 12 bases between the two germline ends. CDR3 coding DNA: TGCGCCAGCAGCCCTGGGAGGATGGAGACCCAGTACTTC. Translation gives CASSPGRMETQYF.

This clone was seen a single time. The CDR3 DNA reads as TGTGCCAGCAGCCAACCGGGTGTCTACGAGCAGTACTTC. Translating it yields CASSQPGVYEQYF. The chain recombines TRBV4-2 with TRBJ2-7; D is ambiguous. There are 13 residues in the CDR3. With 2 bases removed from V and 3 bases from J, the gap between germline ends came to 8 bases. The germline CDR1 and CDR2 sequences are LGHNA and YNFKEQ.

This clone turned up a few times. The V call is TRBV6-5, the J call TRBJ2-2; D is possibly TRBD1 or TRBD2 (6 bases each). From germline, CDR1 is MNHEY and CDR2 SVGAGI. Trimming took off 6 bases at V and 5 bases at J, with 16 bases between the two ends. CDR3 size: 15 residues. In DNA, the CDR3 is TGTGCCAGCAGGGCCCCGGGGGCGCGGACCGGGGAGCTGTTTTTT. Amino acids: CASRAPGARTGELFF.

CDR3 residues: CASSFTQGNTIYF. The CDR3 DNA reads as TGCGCCAGCAGCTTTACACAGGGAAACACCATATATTTT. The chain couples TRBV5-1 to TRBJ1-3; no definite D call. The CDR3 is 13 residues long. V dropped 2 bases and J dropped 4 bases, with 7 bases sitting between them. Germline loops: CDR1 SGHRS, CDR2 YFSETQ. Full variable domain (remainder filled in from reference TRBV5-1 and TRBJ1-3): KAGVTQTPRYLIKTRGQQVTLSCSPISGHRSVSWYQQTPGQGLQFLFEYFSETQRNKGNFPGRFSGRQFSNSRSEMNVSTLELGDSALYLCASSFTQGNTIYFGEGSWLTVV.

The gene calls are TRBV12-5 and TRBJ2-7, with TRBD1 as a possible D gene (6 bases). V lost 4 bases to trimming and J lost 7 bases, with 14 bases between them. CDR1 is LGHNT and CDR2 is FRNRAP in the germline V gene. This CDR3 region has 13 residues. The CDR3 here is CASGWGPPREQYF. DNA of the CDR3: TGTGCTAGTGGTTGGGGGCCCCCTCGGGAGCAGTACTTC.

This clone has a handful of counts. The gene calls are TRBV30 and TRBJ2-7, with 9 bases matching TRBD1. The CDR3 covers 15 residues. J gave up 1 base and V 3 bases, and 7 bases lay outside the gene matches. Per the germline V gene, CDR1 is GTSNPN and CDR2 is SVGIG (reference sequence). CDR3 coding DNA: TGTGCCTGGAGAGGGCGGGGGACAGGGTCCTACGAGCAGTACTTC. It specifies CAWRGRGTGSYEQYF.

J is TRBJ1-4 and V is TRBV5-1; TRBD1 matches 7 bases. Germline values: CDR1 SGHRS, CDR2 YFSETQ. V lost 4 bases, J lost 8 bases, and 8 bases stayed unmatched. There are 14 residues in the CDR3. CDR3 in amino acids: CASSLRDRGEKLFF. CDR3 DNA sequence: TGCGCCAGCAGCCTCCGGGACAGAGGGGAAAAACTGTTTTTT.

The gene calls are TRBV4-2 and TRBJ2-4; a possible D gene is TRBD2 (5 bases). CDR1 and CDR2 (germline): LGHNA, YNFKEQ. The V gene lost 0 bases and the J gene lost 1 base, with 16 bases spanning the gap. CDR3 length equals 18 residues. The DNA of the CDR3 is TGTGCCAGCAGCCAAGATCATACGAGGGCCGCGGCCAAAAACATTCAGTACTTC. This encodes CASSQDHTRAAAKNIQYF.

The chain couples TRBV2 to TRBJ2-1; D not resolved. Trimming stripped 11 bases from V and 4 bases from J, with 27 bases between. Looked up from germline, CDR1 is SNHLY and CDR2 is FYNNEI. This CDR3 spans 17 amino acids. CDR3 sequence (DNA): TGTGCCTCTCCAGCAATGGTCACTCCCGGAACATACAATGAGCAGTTCTTC. It yields the protein CASPAMVTPGTYNEQFF.

This rearrangement joins TRBV13 to TRBJ1-6, with 9 bases identical to TRBD1. This CDR3 spans 13 amino acids. V dropped 6 bases and J dropped 6; count of bases not matched to a gene: 0. Germline CDR1 and CDR2: PRHDT and FYEKMQ (reference sequence). CDR3 residues: CASRTGGNSPLHF. CDR3 nucleotides: TGTGCCAGCAGGACAGGGGGTAATTCACCCCTCCACTTT.

This chain uses TRBV3-1 (or the pseudogene TRBV3-2) with TRBJ1-5, with TRBD1 identical over 7 bases. Trimming removed 4 bases from V and 6 bases from J; junction bases left unmatched: 6. CDR1 LGHDT and CDR2 YNNKEL come from the germline V gene (reference sequence). CDR3 length: 14 amino acids. The CDR3 is CASSLGTVGQPQHF. CDR3 sequence (DNA): TGTGCCAGCAGCCTTGGGACAGTAGGTCAGCCCCAGCATTTT.

This clone has a handful of counts. The V and J genes are TRBV4-1 and TRBJ1-6; a possible D gene is TRBD1 (6 bases). Germline loops: CDR1 MGHRA, CDR2 YSYEKL. The CDR3 has 16 residues. V lost 3 bases and J lost 9, with 18 bases in between. The CDR3 bases are TGCGCCAGCAGCCACCCCAGTACAGGGTTCGCTTCACCCCTCCACTTT. As protein: CASSHPSTGFASPLHF.

This clone turned up a few times. The V gene is TRBV11-2, the J gene TRBJ1-6; D is perhaps TRBD1 (6 bases). The V end lost 5 bases, the J end lost 11 bases, and 13 bases lay between the germline ends. The CDR3 extends over 13 amino acids. Germline V gives CDR1 SGHAT, CDR2 FQNNGV. The CDR3, as DNA: TGTGCCAGCAGCCCCGGGACATTAACACCCCTCCACTTT. Its translation: CASSPGTLTPLHF. Variable domain in full (rest from reference TRBV11-2 and TRBJ1-6): EAGVAQSPRYKIIEKRQSVAFWCNPISGHATLYWYQQILGQGPKLLIQFQNNGVVDDSQLPKDRFSAERLKGVDSTLKIQPAKLEDSAVYLCASSPGTLTPLHFGNGTRLTVT.

In DNA form, the CDR3 reads TGTGCCAGCAGCGTAACTACAGGGATTGGAAACACTGAAGCTTTCTTT. Amino acids: CASSVTTGIGNTEAFF. This chain connects TRBV14 to TRBJ1-1; D might be TRBD1 (6 bases). In germline, CDR1 is SGHDN, CDR2 FVKESK. Trimming cost V 5 bases and J 2 bases, with 18 bases left between them. CDR3 size: 16 residues.

The chain joins TRBV30 to TRBJ1-2, with a possible D match to TRBD1 (6 bases). The CDR3 extends over 15 amino acids. The V gene lost 0 bases and the J gene lost 8 bases, with 19 bases spanning the gap. Germline-derived CDR1 and CDR2 are GTSNPN and SVGIG (reference sequence). CDR3 bases: TGTGCCTGGAGTGTATTGGCCTCGGGGGCGGGCGGCTACACCTTC. This sequence encodes CAWSVLASGAGGYTF.

The genes are TRBV7-8 and TRBJ2-2, with D perhaps TRBD2 (5 bases). In germline, CDR1 is SGHVS, CDR2 FQNEAQ. This CDR3 comprises 13 residues. The ends were cut back, 4 bases at V and 7 bases at J, with 10 bases in the middle. The CDR3 bases are TGTGCCAGCAGCTCTACTAGAGGCGGGGAGCTGTTTTTT. Amino acid sequence: CASSSTRGGELFF.

The chain recombines TRBV4-1 with TRBJ1-4; D ambiguous. V shed 0 bases and J shed 8 bases, with 10 bases lying between them. Germline CDR1 and CDR2: MGHRA and YSYEKL. The CDR3 is made up of 14 amino acids. The CDR3 DNA sequence: TGCGCCAGCAGCCAAGATCCTGGAGGCGAAAAACTGTTTTTT. Its translation: CASSQDPGGEKLFF.

The chain employs TRBV5-1 and TRBJ2-2; D unclear. Trimming pared 7 bases from V and 7 bases from J, leaving 14 bases between. In germline, CDR1 is SGHRS, CDR2 YFSETQ. The CDR3 loop spans 13 amino acids. The DNA of the CDR3 is TGCGCCAGCCGCCAAAGGGCAGTCGGGGAGCTGTTTTTT. Translated, it gives CASRQRAVGELFF. Full variable domain (rest looked up from reference TRBV5-1 and TRBJ2-2): KAGVTQTPRYLIKTRGQQVTLSCSPISGHRSVSWYQQTPGQGLQFLFEYFSETQRNKGNFPGRFSGRQFSNSRSEMNVSTLELGDSALYLCASRQRAVGELFFGEGSRLTVL.

V usage is TRBV12-3 or TRBV12-4 and J usage is TRBJ2-5; TRBD2 might be the D (6 bases). This CDR3 comprises 12 residues. The V end was cut by 6 bases, the J end by 5 bases, with 10 bases between. In nucleotides, the CDR3 is TGTGCCAGCAGCAGACTAGGGGAGACCCAGTACTTC. Translated: CASSRLGETQYF.

This chain joins TRBV6-2 or TRBV6-3 and TRBJ2-5; 10 bases are shared with TRBD2. Looked up from germline, CDR1 is MNHEY and CDR2 is SVGEGT. After removal of 0 bases from V and 4 bases from J, the junction contained 11 bases not matched to a gene. The CDR3 covers 18 residues. The CDR3 loop is CASSYSMRPSGSGETQYF. CDR3 DNA sequence: TGTGCCAGCAGTTACTCGATGAGGCCTAGCGGGAGTGGAGAGACCCAGTACTTC.

The chain links TRBV7-9 to TRBJ2-1; no reliable D call. The V gene lost 6 bases and the J gene lost 3 bases, with 15 bases spanning the gap. The CDR3 consists of 15 residues. CDR1 SEHNR and CDR2 FQNEAQ come from the germline V gene (reference sequence). The CDR3 region has the DNA TGTGCCAGCAGGGGAAAAGGGTTCTTCTACAATGAGCAGTTCTTC. Its protein is CASRGKGFFYNEQFF.

This rearrangement joins TRBV29-1 to TRBJ1-2; TRBD1 aligns across 7 bases. Germline-derived CDR1 and CDR2 are SQVTM and ANQGSEA. V was pared by 3 bases and J by 4 bases, with 5 bases of the junction left unmatched. The CDR3 extends over 13 amino acids. The CDR3 sequence: CSVESGGSYGYTF. DNA of the CDR3: TGCAGCGTTGAGTCAGGGGGATCCTATGGCTACACCTTC.

This clone was picked up a small number of times. The chain joins TRBV20-1 to TRBJ1-2; no reliable D call. Germline-derived CDR1 and CDR2 are DFQATT and SNEGSKA (reference sequence). CDR3 length: 11 residues. CDR3 DNA sequence: TGCAGAGCTTCGGGGAATGACGGCTACACCTTC. This gives the protein CRASGNDGYTF.

This chain links TRBV30 with TRBJ1-5; D is perhaps TRBD1 (6 bases). Trimming shortened V by 2 bases and J by 7 bases, and 12 bases separated the two germline ends. In germline, CDR1 is GTSNPN, CDR2 SVGIG (reference sequence). This CDR3 comprises 13 residues. CDR3 coding DNA: TGTGCCTGGAGTATAGGTGGGGGCCAGCCCCAGCATTTT. It specifies CAWSIGGGQPQHF.

The gene calls are TRBV19 and TRBJ2-7; maybe TRBD1 (6 bases). CDR3 length: 12 residues. Trimming left V 4 bases short and J 4 bases short, with 8 bases between. Germline V gene data show CDR1 as LNHDA and CDR2 as SQIVND (reference sequence). CDR3 residues: CASSSDRYEQYF. CDR3 bases: TGTGCCAGTAGTAGCGACAGGTACGAGCAGTACTTC.

This rearrangement joins TRBV30 to TRBJ1-2; TRBD1 matches 9 bases. The CDR3 length is 13 residues. The ends lost 3 bases at V and 8 bases at J; junction bases unmatched: 7. Germline V CDR1 and CDR2: GTSNPN, SVGIG (reference sequence). The CDR3 loop reads CAWSLGQGRGYTF. The CDR3, as DNA: TGTGCCTGGAGCCTAGGACAGGGGCGAGGCTACACCTTC.